This paragraph covers one T cell receptor beta chain sequence. This CDR3 spans 15 amino acids. V lost 2 bases and J lost 2, with 16 bases in between. Germline V gives CDR1 GTSNPN, CDR2 SVGIG (reference sequence). This sample is part of a study of T cell changes during pregnancy in multiple sclerosis. Assay: immunoSEQ multiplex PCR; the TCRdb copy retains only in-frame clones and omits some. The repertoire holds over 70,000 clones, with roughly 92% as singletons. The specimen comprised peripheral blood, sampled in the third trimester of pregnancy. The source is a female donor in good health, enrolled as a control in a pregnancy study. The chain links TRBV30 to TRBJ2-7; D is possibly TRBD2 (5 bases). CDR3 DNA sequence: TGTGCCTGGAGTTCCCCTTATGGGAGAACCTACGAGCAGTACTTC. Encoded protein: CAWSSPYGRTYEQYF.